The rows below give T cell receptor beta chains drawn from one sample of a study of cytomegalovirus exposure and HLA in healthy donors. Clones were read by immunoSEQ multiplex PCR, and TCRdb kept only the in-frame ones, dropping some. The sample gives about 58,000 clones, roughly nine tenths of which show up once; 1.1% is in the top ten. The sequenced material came from PBMCs. The origin of the receptors is a man aged 18 to 30 in good health and CMV-seronegative. Each CDR3 is given with its conserved first and last residue. A D gene is named only where the DNA matches it firmly.

d_call j_call cdr3_length v_call cdr3_aa cdr3_nt
NA TRBJ2-6 16 TRBV6-1 CASSEAWGLGANVLTF TGTGCCAGCAGTGAAGCGTGGGGGCTTGGGGCCAACGTCCTGACTTTC
TRBD2 TRBJ2-3 18 TRBV12-5 CASGFRPLTSGRADTQYF TGTGCTAGTGGTTTTCGCCCTTTGACTAGCGGGAGAGCTGATACGCAGTATTTT
TRBD2 TRBJ2-3 16 TRBV11-3 CASSLDVLAVTDTQYF TGTGCCAGCAGCTTAGATGTACTAGCGGTCACAGATACGCAGTATTTT
NA TRBJ2-1 12 TRBV28 CASLTPTDEQFF TGTGCCAGCTTAACCCCTACAGATGAGCAGTTCTTC
NA TRBJ2-2 15 TRBV15 CATSREGSLTGELFF TGTGCCACCAGCAGAGAGGGCAGCCTCACCGGGGAGCTGTTTTTT
TRBD1 TRBJ1-2 17 TRBV14 CASSQHYRGPSFYGYTF TGTGCCAGCAGCCAACACTACAGGGGGCCCAGCTTCTATGGCTACACCTTC
NA TRBJ2-7 14 TRBV28 CASSFIGSRWEQYF TGTGCCAGCAGTTTTATCGGGAGCAGATGGGAGCAGTACTTC
TRBD1 TRBJ1-4 14 TRBV7-9 CASSSTGYNEKLFF TGTGCCAGCAGCTCGACAGGGTATAATGAAAAACTGTTTTTT
NA TRBJ1-4 16 TRBV4-3 CASSQDRGRRNEKLFF TGCGCCAGCAGCCAAGATCGGGGTCGCCGTAATGAAAAACTGTTTTTT
TRBD2 TRBJ2-7 14 TRBV7-6 CASSQAAGGGEQYF TGTGCCAGCAGCCAGGCTGCGGGGGGAGGCGAGCAGTACTTC
NA TRBJ2-1 15 TRBV11-3 CASSLDMRERNEQFF TGTGCCAGCAGCTTAGATATGCGGGAACGGAATGAGCAGTTCTTC
TRBD1 TRBJ2-7 13 TRBV27 CASSLGRGIEQYF TGTGCCAGCAGTTTGGGCAGGGGGATCGAGCAGTACTTC
NA TRBJ2-1 13 TRBV6-4 CASAALENNEQFF TGTGCCAGCGCCGCACTAGAAAACAATGAGCAGTTCTTC
NA TRBJ1-4 15 TRBV5-1 CASSLALDSNEKLFF TGCGCCAGCAGCTTGGCCTTGGACAGTAATGAAAAACTGTTTTTT
NA TRBJ2-2 15 TRBV27 CASSLTAVETGELFF TGTGCCAGCAGTTTAACAGCGGTCGAAACCGGGGAGCTGTTTTTT
TRBD1 TRBJ2-3 17 TRBV12-5 CASGLGATGMLTDTQYF TGTGCTAGTGGTTTGGGAGCGACAGGGATGCTCACAGATACGCAGTATTTT
TRBD2 TRBJ2-1 17 TRBV5-1 CASSFLIAGGGVYEQFF TGCGCCAGCAGCTTCCTCATAGCGGGAGGCGGGGTTTATGAGCAGTTCTTC